Listed below are T cell receptor beta chains from one sample, sequenced in a study of blood T cells in healthy people across ages. TCRdb fed the 5' RACE reads into MiXCR, producing one record per CDR3 protein. The sample has about 290,000 distinct CDR3 sequences; roughly 26% are singletons. Sequencing was done on a sample of blood. The receptors were gathered from a woman in her 70s in good health. CDR3s include the opening cysteine and the closing phenylalanine or tryptophan. D genes are given only for firm matches.

j_call: TRBJ2-7
v_call: TRBV5-4
d_call: TRBD2
cdr3_aa: CASSFSTSGRRTYEQYF

j_call: TRBJ2-2
v_call: TRBV2
d_call: NA
cdr3_aa: CASSVGGAAGELFF

j_call: TRBJ2-1
v_call: TRBV18
d_call: TRBD2
cdr3_aa: CASSQPGTSGEQFF

j_call: NA
v_call: TRBV7-9
d_call: NA
cdr3_aa: CASSFVKGDTQYF

j_call: TRBJ2-5
v_call: TRBV29-1
d_call: NA
cdr3_aa: CSVQGAETQYF

j_call: TRBJ2-7
v_call: TRBV11-2
d_call: NA
cdr3_aa: CASSLGGVEQYF

j_call: TRBJ2-1
v_call: TRBV4-2
d_call: NA
cdr3_aa: CASSQGEGAGYNEQFF

j_call: TRBJ2-7
v_call: TRBV28
d_call: NA
cdr3_aa: CASSQTRRAEQYF

j_call: TRBJ1-1
v_call: TRBV5-1
d_call: NA
cdr3_aa: CASSRRTDLNTEAFF

j_call: TRBJ2-5
v_call: TRBV4-1
d_call: NA
cdr3_aa: CASSQGSRLEETQYF

j_call: TRBJ2-5
v_call: TRBV24-1
d_call: TRBD1
cdr3_aa: CATSESRQGGETQYF

j_call: TRBJ1-2
v_call: TRBV28
d_call: NA
cdr3_aa: CASSTRTETNYGYTF

j_call: TRBJ1-4
v_call: TRBV5-1
d_call: NA
cdr3_aa: CASSLELGDEKLFF

j_call: TRBJ2-7
v_call: TRBV13
d_call: NA
cdr3_aa: CASSLGATYEQYF

j_call: TRBJ1-2
v_call: TRBV29-1
d_call: TRBD1
cdr3_aa: CSGGPTGKNYGYTF

j_call: TRBJ2-7
v_call: TRBV5-1
d_call: TRBD1
cdr3_aa: CASSYLTGSSYEQYF

j_call: TRBJ2-3
v_call: TRBV6-5
d_call: NA
cdr3_aa: CASSYQFNKPDTQYF

j_call: TRBJ1-1
v_call: TRBV6-1
d_call: NA
cdr3_aa: CASSNLQGNTEAFF